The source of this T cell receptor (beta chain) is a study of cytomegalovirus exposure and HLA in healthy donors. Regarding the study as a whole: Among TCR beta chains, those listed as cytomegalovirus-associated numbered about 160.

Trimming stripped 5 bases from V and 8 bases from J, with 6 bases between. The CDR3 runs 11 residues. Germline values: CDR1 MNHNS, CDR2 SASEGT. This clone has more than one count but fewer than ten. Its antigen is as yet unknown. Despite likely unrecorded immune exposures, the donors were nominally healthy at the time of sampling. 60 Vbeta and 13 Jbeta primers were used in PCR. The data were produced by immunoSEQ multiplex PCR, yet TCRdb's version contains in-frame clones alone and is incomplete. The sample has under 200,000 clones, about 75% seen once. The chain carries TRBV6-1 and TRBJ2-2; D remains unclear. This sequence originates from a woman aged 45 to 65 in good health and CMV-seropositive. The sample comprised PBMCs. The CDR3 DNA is TGTGCCAGCAGTCCGACAGGGGAGCTGTTTTTT. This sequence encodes CASSPTGELFF.